This is a list of T cell receptor beta chains from one sample in a study of cytomegalovirus exposure and HLA in healthy donors. Sequenced by immunoSEQ multiplex PCR; TCRdb stores in-frame clones only, minus some. The table records under 200,000 clones, around 82% of them present only once. Source material: PBMCs. The source is a man aged 35-49 years in good health and CMV-seronegative. CDR3s include the opening cysteine and the closing phenylalanine or tryptophan. The order of the fields is D gene, V gene, J gene, clone size, CDR3 DNA, CDR3 protein. The D gene is left open where the match is weak. Size is omitted from some rows. Given values are once, few, many or a class for expanded clones.

d_gene: TRBD1
v_gene: TRBV7-2
j_gene: TRBJ1-3
abundance: -
CDR3nt: TGTGCCAGCAGCTTAAATGGGGGGACAGTCCTCTCTGGAAACACCATATATTTT
CDR3aa: CASSLNGGTVLSGNTIYF

d_gene: TRBD1
v_gene: TRBV10-3
j_gene: TRBJ1-2
abundance: -
CDR3nt: TGTGCCATAAGCCGGGACAGGGAAAGCGGTAACTATGGCTACACCTTC
CDR3aa: CAISRDRESGNYGYTF

d_gene: TRBD2
v_gene: TRBV18
j_gene: TRBJ2-4
abundance: -
CDR3nt: TGTGCCAGCTCACCACCTTCGGGAGGGGGAGAGGGAAACATTCAGTACTTC
CDR3aa: CASSPPSGGGEGNIQYF

d_gene: TRBD1
v_gene: TRBV4-3
j_gene: TRBJ1-2
abundance: -
CDR3nt: TGCGCCAGCAGCCAAGAAGTAGTGACAGGGGGCTTTGGCTATGGCTACACCTTC
CDR3aa: CASSQEVVTGGFGYGYTF

d_gene: -
v_gene: TRBV29-1
j_gene: TRBJ2-1
abundance: -
CDR3nt: TGCAGCGTTGAAAGCGGACCCCTCGGCAATGAGCAGTTCTTC
CDR3aa: CSVESGPLGNEQFF

d_gene: -
v_gene: TRBV7-9
j_gene: TRBJ1-6
abundance: -
CDR3nt: TGTGCCGGCGGAGGAAATTCACCCCTCCACTTT
CDR3aa: CAGGGNSPLHF

d_gene: TRBD2
v_gene: TRBV4-1
j_gene: TRBJ2-7
abundance: -
CDR3nt: TGCGCCAGCAGCCAAGATGGGGCTAGCGGCTCCTACGAGCAGTACTTC
CDR3aa: CASSQDGASGSYEQYF

d_gene: TRBD2
v_gene: TRBV9
j_gene: TRBJ2-1
abundance: -
CDR3nt: TGTGCCAGCAGCGCAAGTTCCGGGACTAGCGGGGGCCTGTGGAGTGAGCAGTTCTTC
CDR3aa: CASSASSGTSGGLWSEQFF

d_gene: -
v_gene: TRBV4-1
j_gene: TRBJ2-7
abundance: -
CDR3nt: TGCGCCAGCAGCCGGGACTTTCGATCCTACGAGCAGTACTTC
CDR3aa: CASSRDFRSYEQYF

d_gene: TRBD1
v_gene: TRBV5-1
j_gene: TRBJ2-7
abundance: -
CDR3nt: TGCGCCAGCAGCCGGGACAGTCCCTACGAGCAGTACTTC
CDR3aa: CASSRDSPYEQYF

d_gene: -
v_gene: TRBV10-2
j_gene: TRBJ2-7
abundance: -
CDR3nt: TGCGCCAGCACCCCGGGAGATAAACGGGCCTACGAGCAGTACTTC
CDR3aa: CASTPGDKRAYEQYF

d_gene: TRBD1
v_gene: TRBV5-1
j_gene: TRBJ2-7
abundance: -
CDR3nt: TGCGCCAGCAGTTCAGATGTGACAGGGGGCTCGGCGAAGAAGCAGTACTTC
CDR3aa: CASSSDVTGGSAKKQYF

d_gene: -
v_gene: TRBV2
j_gene: TRBJ2-1
abundance: -
CDR3nt: TGTGCCAGCAGTGTGACAGTGAGCTCCTACAATGAGCAGTTCTTC
CDR3aa: CASSVTVSSYNEQFF

d_gene: -
v_gene: TRBV4-3
j_gene: TRBJ2-1
abundance: -
CDR3nt: TGCGCCAGCAGCCAAAGTAGGGGTGGGTACAATGAGCAGTTCTTC
CDR3aa: CASSQSRGGYNEQFF

d_gene: TRBD2
v_gene: TRBV7-9
j_gene: TRBJ2-3
abundance: -
CDR3nt: TGTGCCAGCAGTCGACCGAATCTAGCGGGGGACACAGATACGCAGTATTTT
CDR3aa: CASSRPNLAGDTDTQYF

d_gene: -
v_gene: TRBV19
j_gene: TRBJ1-1
abundance: -
CDR3nt: TGTGCCAGTAGTAGCTCAGGGTTGACCACTGAAGCTTTCTTT
CDR3aa: CASSSSGLTTEAFF

d_gene: -
v_gene: TRBV13
j_gene: TRBJ1-2
abundance: -
CDR3nt: TGTGCCAGCAGGCGACACGACAGGCTCTATGGCTACACCTTC
CDR3aa: CASRRHDRLYGYTF

d_gene: -
v_gene: TRBV2
j_gene: TRBJ1-5
abundance: few
CDR3nt: TGTGCCAGCAGTGAAGAAGGGCCCGGGGGGGGGCCCCAGCATTTT
CDR3aa: CASSEEGPGGGPQHF

d_gene: TRBD1
v_gene: TRBV5-1
j_gene: TRBJ1-5
abundance: few
CDR3nt: TGCGCCAGCTCCGGTGGGACAGGGAACGGACAGCCCCAGCATTTT
CDR3aa: CASSGGTGNGQPQHF

d_gene: TRBD1
v_gene: TRBV18
j_gene: TRBJ2-7
abundance: -
CDR3nt: TGTGCCAGCTCACCACGGACAGGGGGAGACGAGCAGTACTTC
CDR3aa: CASSPRTGGDEQYF

d_gene: -
v_gene: TRBV5-4
j_gene: TRBJ2-4
abundance: few
CDR3nt: TGTGCCAGCAGCTTGGAGTCAGGACTAGCCAAAAACATTCAGTACTTC
CDR3aa: CASSLESGLAKNIQYF

d_gene: -
v_gene: TRBV2
j_gene: TRBJ2-6
abundance: -
CDR3nt: TGTGCCAGCACCCCGAGGGGGAACGGGGCCAACGTCCTGACTTTC
CDR3aa: CASTPRGNGANVLTF

d_gene: TRBD1
v_gene: TRBV19
j_gene: TRBJ2-1
abundance: -
CDR3nt: TGTGCCAGTAGTCGGGACAGCATAAAATCCAATGAGCAGTTCTTC
CDR3aa: CASSRDSIKSNEQFF

d_gene: -
v_gene: TRBV13
j_gene: TRBJ2-7
abundance: -
CDR3nt: TGTGCCAGCAGTTTAAAGGGCAGGAGGTCCTACGAGCAGTACTTC
CDR3aa: CASSLKGRRSYEQYF

d_gene: TRBD2
v_gene: TRBV29-1
j_gene: TRBJ2-5
abundance: -
CDR3nt: TGCAGCTCCGTCCCCTTAGCGGGGGGGGTCCAAGAGACCCAGTACTTC
CDR3aa: CSSVPLAGGVQETQYF

d_gene: TRBD2
v_gene: TRBV4-1
j_gene: TRBJ2-7
abundance: -
CDR3nt: TGCGCCAGCAGCCTCCGGGGGGGGAGCTTAAGAGGCGAGCAGTACTTC
CDR3aa: CASSLRGGSLRGEQYF

d_gene: TRBD1
v_gene: TRBV27
j_gene: TRBJ1-2
abundance: -
CDR3nt: TGTGCCAGCAGCCCACAGGGGGCTGCAGCTGGCTACACCTTC
CDR3aa: CASSPQGAAAGYTF